This passage covers 24 T cell receptor beta chains from one sample sequenced in a study of blood T cell repertoires in COVID-19. Only in-frame clones appear in the TCRdb table, and some are missing; sequencing was by immunoSEQ multiplex PCR. The repertoire holds approximately 300,000 clones, with over 75% as singletons. The sequenced material came from PBMCs or T cells enriched from blood (not recorded which). All receptors derive from a woman under 30 who had recovered from COVID-19.

The chain joins TRBV6-5 to TRBJ1-1; 8 nucleotides match TRBD1. V lost 1 base and J lost 4; bases outside the gene matches: 8. In germline, CDR1 is MNHEY, CDR2 SVGAGI. The CDR3 totals 16 residues. CDR3 sequence (DNA): TGTGCCAGCAGTTACTTTCCCTTGACAGGGGCCACTGAAGCTTTCTTT. Protein product: CASSYFPLTGATEAFF.

V is TRBV5-1 and J is TRBJ2-5; 12 nucleotides line up with TRBD2. The CDR3 runs to 18 residues. CDR1 SGHRS and CDR2 YFSETQ come from the germline V gene. After removal of 2 bases from V and 5 bases from J, the junction contained 13 bases not matched to a gene. The CDR3 nucleotides read TGCGCCAGCAGCTTCATGGGGCTAGCGGGGGGGCCCGGGGAGACCCAGTACTTC. Encoded protein: CASSFMGLAGGPGETQYF.

This clone was counted once. J is TRBJ1-2 and V is TRBV30; D remains unclear. The V gene's germline CDR1 is GTSNPN and CDR2 SVGIG (reference sequence). The CDR3 runs 14 residues. V lost 3 bases to trimming and J lost 2 bases, with 13 bases between them. The CDR3 DNA reads TGTGCCTGGAGGAGGGAGGGCGGCAACTATGGCTACACCTTC. Protein product: CAWRREGGNYGYTF.

The chain links TRBV5-4 to TRBJ2-7; 8 nucleotides match TRBD1. From germline, CDR1 is SGHNT and CDR2 YYREEE (reference sequence). The trim removed 9 bases at V and 3 bases at J, leaving 5 bases unmatched. This CDR3 has 12 residues. CDR3 coding DNA: TGTGCCACCACCGACAGGGGCTACGAGCAGTACTTC. Its translation: CATTDRGYEQYF.

The chain joins TRBV30 to TRBJ2-1; 12 bases align to TRBD2. This CDR3 contains 21 residues. J was trimmed by 1 base and V by 0 bases; bases with no gene match: 16. Per the germline V gene, CDR1 is GTSNPN and CDR2 is SVGIG (reference sequence). The CDR3 sequence: CAWSVLASGGVLRRSYNEQFF. For the CDR3, the DNA is TGTGCCTGGAGTGTACTCGCTAGCGGGGGGGTTCTAAGACGGTCCTACAATGAGCAGTTCTTC.

The chain is built from TRBV6-1 and TRBJ2-7, with 7 bases aligning to TRBD1. CDR3 size: 15 residues. The J segment lost 3 bases and the V segment lost 0 bases, leaving 5 bases of the junction unmatched. Germline V gene sequence: CDR1 MNHNS, CDR2 SASEGT. The CDR3 DNA reads as TGTGCCAGCAGTGAAGCATCCGGGACAGACTACGAGCAGTACTTC. It is translated as CASSEASGTDYEQYF.

V gene TRBV7-3 combines with J gene TRBJ2-3, with TRBD2 as a possible D gene (6 bases). This CDR3 is built from 16 residues. V was trimmed by 10 bases and J by 2 bases, leaving 22 bases between them. Germline V gives CDR1 SGHTA, CDR2 FQGTGA. CDR3: CATDYKVRTNTDTQYF. CDR3 DNA: TGTGCCACCGACTACAAGGTCCGGACTAACACAGATACGCAGTATTTT.

The chain is built from TRBV6-5 and TRBJ2-3; D is possibly TRBD2 (7 bases). Trimming removed 6 bases at V and 0 bases at J, with 13 bases between. CDR3 length: 15 amino acids. The germline gives CDR1 MNHEY, CDR2 SVGAGI. The DNA of the CDR3 is TGTGCCAGCAGAACAAGGGGGGGTAGCACAGATACGCAGTATTTT. It codes for CASRTRGGSTDTQYF.

The chain carries TRBV7-9 and TRBJ1-6, with D maybe TRBD1 (6 bases). CDR3 length equals 15 residues. V was trimmed by 4 bases and J by 10 bases, leaving 17 bases between them. Germline lookup yields CDR1 SEHNR and CDR2 FQNEAQ (reference sequence). The CDR3 DNA reads as TGTGCCAGCAGCTCGACGACAGGCCTCCTGTCACCCCTCCACTTT. This codes for CASSSTTGLLSPLHF.

The chain recombines TRBV7-2 with TRBJ1-2; possible D gene TRBD1, 6 bases. The CDR3 runs to 19 residues. Trimming pared 2 bases from V and 0 bases from J, leaving 22 bases between. In germline, CDR1 is SGHTA, CDR2 FQGNSA. CDR3 DNA sequence: TGTGCCAGCAGCTTACAATTGCCCACAGGGAGTGGGTCTAACTATGGCTACACCTTC. Its protein product is CASSLQLPTGSGSNYGYTF.

The chain's CDR3 is CASSSHPTVNTEAFF. CDR3 sequence (DNA): TGCGCCAGCAGCTCCCACCCCACAGTGAACACTGAAGCTTTCTTT. The V and J genes are TRBV5-1 and TRBJ1-1; no clear D gene. The CDR3 spans 15 residues. V was shortened by 3 bases and J by 0 bases, with 12 bases between the two germline ends. The V gene's germline CDR1 is SGHRS and CDR2 YFSETQ.

The rearrangement uses TRBV19 and TRBJ1-2, with 7 bases fitting TRBD1. V was pared by 3 bases and J by 4 bases, with 5 bases of the junction left unmatched. The CDR3 length is 14 residues. Germline V gives CDR1 LNHDA, CDR2 SQIVND (reference sequence). DNA of the CDR3: TGTGCCAGTAGTATTGACACAGGGGCCTATGGCTACACCTTC. This translates into CASSIDTGAYGYTF.

The chain uses TRBV6-5 and TRBJ1-5; no reliable D call. The CDR3 has 13 amino acids. CDR1 is MNHEY, CDR2 SVGAGI, per germline. The V and J ends lost 7 bases and 6 bases respectively, with 13 bases between them. In nucleotides, the CDR3 is TGTGCCAGCAATCGGGGTGGGGTTCAGCCCCAGCATTTT. This translates into CASNRGGVQPQHF.

The rearrangement joins TRBV28 to TRBJ1-6; TRBD1 aligns across 7 bases. The J segment lost 0 bases and the V segment lost 6 bases, leaving 8 bases of the junction unmatched. This CDR3 contains 17 residues. Germline CDR1 is MDHEN and CDR2 is SYDVKM. The CDR3 spells CASSSSGDSSYNSPLHF. CDR3 sequence (DNA): TGTGCCAGCAGCTCCTCGGGGGACAGCTCCTATAATTCACCCCTCCACTTT. The whole variable domain, filled in from reference TRBV28 and TRBJ1-6, reads DVKVTQSSRYLVKRTGEKVFLECVQDMDHENMFWYRQDPGLGLRLIYFSYDVKMKEKGDIPEGYSVSREKKERFSLILESASTNQTSMYLCASSSSGDSSYNSPLHFGNGTRLTVT.

This chain uses TRBV18 with TRBJ2-1; TRBD2 matches 7 bases. V gave up 3 bases and J gave up 10 bases; unmatched junction bases: 6. Per the germline V gene, CDR1 is KGHSH and CDR2 is LQKENI. The CDR3 is made up of 13 amino acids. The CDR3 bases are TGTGCCAGCTCACCCCTGGGAGGGGAGGAGCAGTTCTTC. Protein sequence: CASSPLGGEEQFF. The whole variable domain, filled in from reference TRBV18 and TRBJ2-1, reads NAGVMQNPRHLVRRRGQEARLRCSPMKGHSHVYWYRQLPEEGLKFMVYLQKENIIDESGMPKERFSAEFPKEGPSILRIQQVVRGDSAAYFCASSPLGGEEQFFGPGTRLTVL.

The chain uses TRBV18 and TRBJ1-2; 7 bases map to TRBD1. CDR3 length: 14 amino acids. Trimming took 0 bases from V and 4 from J; bases not matched to a gene: 2. CDR1 KGHSH and CDR2 LQKENI come from the germline V gene. The DNA for the CDR3 is TGTGCCAGCTCACCACCCGGGACAGCCTATGGCTACACCTTC. Translated: CASSPPGTAYGYTF.

The chain recombines TRBV5-1 with TRBJ2-1, with a tentative D call TRBD1 (6 bases). Trimming removed 1 base from V and 8 bases from J, with 16 bases in between. The CDR3 runs 15 residues. Germline assignment: CDR1 SGHRS and CDR2 YFSETQ. The CDR3 DNA follows: TGCGCCAGCAGCTTGTTGGCAGGGGCCGTTGATGAGCAGTTCTTC. Translated: CASSLLAGAVDEQFF.

The J gene is TRBJ1-4, the V gene TRBV12-2. TRBV12-2 is a pseudogene. The CDR3 sequence is 13 residues long. In DNA form, the CDR3 reads TGTGCAAGTCGCTTAGCGAGTAATGAAAAACTGTTTTTT. As protein: CASRLASNEKLFF.

This clone has ten or more counts. This chain joins TRBV7-9 and TRBJ2-1; 13 bases agree with TRBD2. Germline V gene sequence: CDR1 SEHNR, CDR2 FQNEAQ (reference sequence). Germline trimming cut 3 bases from V and 5 bases from J; bases unmatched to any gene: 7. CDR3 length equals 17 residues. The CDR3 is CASSFGGTSGTNNEQFF. The DNA of the CDR3 is TGTGCCAGCAGCTTTGGGGGGACTAGCGGGACAAACAATGAGCAGTTCTTC.

The chain combines TRBV11-3 with TRBJ2-4, with 8 bases that match TRBD1. The CDR3 runs to 17 residues. Germline lookup yields CDR1 SGHNT and CDR2 YENEEA. The V and J ends lost 5 bases and 0 bases, in that order; junction bases with no gene match: 9. The CDR3: CASSPGTGLLAKNIQYF. CDR3 sequence (DNA): TGTGCCAGCAGCCCCGGGACAGGCCTACTAGCCAAAAACATTCAGTACTTC. Variable domain in full (rest from reference TRBV11-3 and TRBJ2-4): EAGVVQSPRYKIIEKKQPVAFWCNPISGHNTLYWYLQNLGQGPELLIRYENEEAVDDSQLPKDRFSAERLKGVDSTLKIQPAELGDSAVYLCASSPGTGLLAKNIQYFGAGTRLSVL.

The chain has TRBV5-1 and TRBJ1-1; D is possibly TRBD1 (6 bases). This CDR3 spans 13 amino acids. The V gene lost 2 bases and the J gene lost 4 bases, with 9 bases spanning the gap. Per the germline V gene, CDR1 is SGHRS and CDR2 is YFSETQ. DNA for the CDR3: TGCGCCAGCAGCTTCCAAGGGGGCACTGAAGCTTTCTTT. Translated, it gives CASSFQGGTEAFF.

The chain is built from TRBV28 and TRBJ1-5, with D unclear. The CDR3 totals 15 residues. V lost 2 bases and J 3 bases, leaving 11 bases between the germline ends. Germline CDR1 and CDR2: MDHEN and SYDVKM. The CDR3: CASSLKVTDNQPQHF. The CDR3 nucleotides read TGTGCCAGCAGTTTAAAGGTTACAGACAATCAGCCCCAGCATTTT.

The chain has TRBV7-9 and TRBJ1-1; 7 bases match TRBD1. This CDR3 spans 14 amino acids. CDR1 is SEHNR, CDR2 FQNEAQ, per germline (reference sequence). Trimming cost V 3 bases and J 4 bases; bases outside gene matches: 5. The CDR3 DNA reads TGTGCCAGCAGCTTCCCGACAGGGAGCACTGAAGCTTTCTTT. Protein: CASSFPTGSTEAFF.

The chain uses TRBV12-3 or TRBV12-4 and TRBJ2-7, with D perhaps matching TRBD1 (5 bases). Trimming removed 5 bases at V and 6 bases at J, with 8 bases between. This CDR3 is 11 amino acids long. The CDR3 loop is CASSPGSEQYF. In DNA, the CDR3 is TGTGCCAGCAGTCCAGGGTCCGAGCAGTACTTC.